The 27 T cell receptor beta chains reported below all come from one sample, sequenced in a study of T-cell memory formation after mild COVID-19. TCRdb re-derived calls from the 5' RACE reads in MiXCR, one entry per CDR3 protein. Of some 150,000 distinct CDR3 sequences listed, under 7% are singletons. The specimen was PBMCs or a T cell subset sorted from them (not recorded which). These receptors originate from an adult woman who had mild COVID-19 (a few samples of this study predate the infection). Cell type and time point are not known.

The rearrangement joins TRBV2 to TRBJ2-1; 10 bases align to TRBD2. This CDR3 spans 14 amino acids. With V trimmed by 5 bases and J by 8 bases, 6 bases remained unmatched. Per the germline V gene, CDR1 is SNHLY and CDR2 is FYNNEI. CDR3 nucleotide sequence: TGTGCCAGCAGTCCGGGACTAGCGTTTTATGAGCAGTTCTTC. Its translation: CASSPGLAFYEQFF.

This clonotype was seen repeatedly, ten times or more. This chain joins TRBV12-5 and TRBJ1-1; unclear D gene. CDR3 length: 13 residues. CDR1 and CDR2 (germline): LGHNT, FRNRAP. Trimming left V 7 bases short and J 1 base short, with 10 bases between. The CDR3 spells CASALQPNTEAFF. CDR3 in DNA: TGTGCTAGTGCCCTTCAGCCGAACACTGAAGCTTTCTTT.

This chain connects TRBV6-6 to TRBJ1-1, with D perhaps TRBD1 (6 bases). V lost 2 bases to trimming and J lost 4 bases, with 14 bases between them. The CDR3 loop spans 15 amino acids. Germline V CDR1 and CDR2: MNHNY, SVGAGI (reference sequence). The chain's CDR3 is CASSYRDTGRTEAFF. For the CDR3, the DNA is TGTGCCAGCAGTTACAGGGACACGGGTCGCACTGAAGCTTTCTTT.

J is TRBJ2-7 and V is TRBV6-6; TRBD2 might be the D (6 bases). Trimming pared 6 bases from V and 0 bases from J, leaving 12 bases between. There are 14 residues in the CDR3. Germline loops: CDR1 MNHNY, CDR2 SVGAGI (reference sequence). The CDR3 region has the DNA TGTGCCAGCAGCCGGGACGGGAGCTCCTACGAGCAGTACTTC. Amino acid sequence: CASSRDGSSYEQYF.

This clonotype has more than one count but fewer than ten. CDR3 sequence (DNA): TGTGCCAGCAGCTCCAATAGGGGCCAAGAGACCCAGTACTTC. Amino acids: CASSSNRGQETQYF. The J gene is TRBJ2-5, the V gene TRBV11-2; tentative D call: TRBD1 (5 bases). The CDR3 loop spans 14 amino acids. V was cut by 4 bases and J by 1 base, with 10 bases left in between. The germline V gene has CDR1 SGHAT and CDR2 FQNNGV.

This clonotype was picked up many times. V and J are TRBV7-8 and TRBJ2-4, with no clear D. Per germline, CDR1 SGHVS and CDR2 FQNEAQ. Trimming removed 1 base at V and 12 bases at J, with 13 bases between. This CDR3 comprises 13 residues. The CDR3 bases are TGTGCCAGCAGCTTAGACCAAGGACGTTATCAGTACTTC. The encoded protein is CASSLDQGRYQYF.

There are many counts of this clonotype. The J gene is TRBJ1-2, the V gene TRBV10-3; the D gene is possibly TRBD1 (6 bases). CDR1 and CDR2 from the germline V gene are ENHRY and SYGVKD. The CDR3 has 15 residues. V was shortened by 3 bases and J by 7 bases, with 18 bases between the two germline ends. CDR3 sequence (DNA): TGTGCCATCAGTGACATACAGGGAGCAGTTAGTGGCTACACCTTC. Its protein is CAISDIQGAVSGYTF.

This clonotype was picked up many times. The rearrangement links TRBV30 to TRBJ1-2, with D uncertain. The V end was cut by 2 bases, the J end by 4 bases, with 8 bases between. Looked up from germline, CDR1 is GTSNPN and CDR2 is SVGIG (reference sequence). The CDR3 runs to 12 residues. The CDR3 reads CAWSRQGYGYTF. In DNA, the CDR3 is TGTGCCTGGAGTCGGCAAGGCTATGGCTACACCTTC. The full variable domain, with the rest looked up from reference TRBV30 and TRBJ1-2, is SQTIHQWPATLVQPVGSPLSLECTVEGTSNPNLYWYRQAAGRGLQLLFYSVGIGQISSEVPQNLSASRPQDRQFILSSKKLLLSDSGFYLCAWSRQGYGYTFGSGTRLTVV.

This chain uses TRBV7-3 with TRBJ2-7; 13 nucleotides align to TRBD2. Germline values: CDR1 SGHTA, CDR2 FQGTGA. Germline trimming cut 0 bases from V and 2 bases from J; bases unmatched to any gene: 4. The CDR3 is made up of 17 amino acids. In DNA form, the CDR3 reads TGTGCCAGCAGCTTAACGGGACTAGCGGGGAGCCCCTACGAGCAGTACTTC. Translation: CASSLTGLAGSPYEQYF.

This clonotype was seen just once. The rearrangement links TRBV12-3 or TRBV12-4 to TRBJ1-2; 9 bases align to TRBD1. Trimming at V came to 6 bases and at J to 5 bases, leaving 13 bases not matched to a gene. The CDR3 loop spans 16 amino acids. The CDR3 spells CASRNRDRDHWYGYTF. In DNA form, the CDR3 reads TGTGCCAGCAGAAACCGGGACAGGGACCATTGGTATGGCTACACCTTC.

This chain joins TRBV6-5 and TRBJ1-5, with unresolved D. The germline V and J ends were trimmed by 5 bases and 1 base, with 6 bases remaining between them. CDR1 is MNHEY and CDR2 is SVGAGI in the germline V gene. The CDR3 covers 13 residues. The CDR3, as DNA: TGTGCCAGCAGTCCTACAAGCAATCAGCCCCAGCATTTT. Translated, it gives CASSPTSNQPQHF.

V usage is TRBV12-3 or TRBV12-4 and J usage is TRBJ1-6, with 7 bases that match TRBD1. The trim removed 1 base at V and 8 bases at J, leaving 8 bases unmatched. This CDR3 contains 16 residues. The CDR3 DNA sequence: TGTGCCAGCAGTTTAGGGGCAGGGGGGTTCTATTCACCCCTCCACTTT. Its translation: CASSLGAGGFYSPLHF.

The V gene is TRBV10-3, the J gene TRBJ2-3; D might be TRBD1 or TRBD2, each matching 5 bases. V lost 4 bases and J 3 bases, leaving 11 bases between the germline ends. This CDR3 spans 14 amino acids. Germline V gives CDR1 ENHRY, CDR2 SYGVKD. CDR3 DNA sequence: TGTGCCATCAGTGGGACACTAGGTACAGATACGCAGTATTTT. This gives the protein CAISGTLGTDTQYF.

Remarks on this clonotype: Mismatch with germline at one junction end may stem from a read error. The genes are TRBV15 and TRBJ1-1, with unresolved D. The CDR3 spans 13 residues. Germline loops: CDR1 LNHNV, CDR2 YYDKDF (reference sequence). In nucleotides, the CDR3 is TGTGCCTCCAGTTCCGAGCCCGGGACTGAAGCTTTCTTT. This sequence encodes CASSSEPGTEAFF.

This clonotype turned up a few times. The chain joins TRBV19 to TRBJ1-4; D unresolved. Germline lookup yields CDR1 LNHDA and CDR2 SQIVND (reference sequence). The CDR3 contains 11 residues. The V end was cut by 6 bases, the J end by 8 bases, with 7 bases between. The CDR3 is CASRQGEKLFF. The CDR3 bases are TGTGCCAGTAGGCAAGGGGAAAAACTGTTTTTT.

This clonotype was counted many times. V and J are TRBV27 and TRBJ1-5; D uncertain. With 8 bases removed from V and 1 base from J, the gap between germline ends came to 27 bases. The CDR3 length is 19 residues. Germline loops: CDR1 MNHEY, CDR2 SMNVEV (reference sequence). CDR3 loop: CASSGRGFSPLGSNQPQHF. CDR3 sequence (DNA): TGTGCCAGCTCTGGGCGGGGTTTTTCCCCTTTGGGCAGCAATCAGCCCCAGCATTTT.

Many counts were recorded for this clonotype. V gene TRBV7-2 combines with J gene TRBJ2-5; D might be TRBD2 (5 bases). Per germline, CDR1 SGHTA and CDR2 FQGNSA. V was cut by 5 bases and J by 4 bases, with 17 bases left in between. The CDR3 extends over 15 amino acids. The CDR3 reads CASSGRVSGGETQYF. The CDR3 DNA follows: TGTGCCAGCAGCGGCCGGGTATCTGGAGGAGAGACCCAGTACTTC.

This rearrangement joins TRBV12-3 or TRBV12-4 to TRBJ1-5; possibly TRBD1 for D (6 bases). Trimming removed 9 bases from V and 2 bases from J, with 11 bases in between. CDR3 size: 13 residues. In nucleotides, the CDR3 is TGTGCCAGTAGGGGGGAGGGCAATCAGCCCCAGCATTTT. Amino acids: CASRGEGNQPQHF.

This clonotype was found many times. This chain uses TRBV5-1 with TRBJ2-4; 7 nucleotides agree with TRBD2. CDR1 and CDR2 from the germline V gene are SGHRS and YFSETQ. V trimming: 0 bases; J trimming: 1 base; junction bases outside the gene matches: 4. This CDR3 has 16 residues. Here the CDR3 reads CASSLEVGGAKNIQYF. As DNA, the CDR3 is TGCGCCAGCAGCTTGGAGGTCGGGGGGGCCAAAAACATTCAGTACTTC.

The chain links TRBV20-1 to TRBJ2-7; tentative D call: TRBD2 (6 bases). Germline CDR1 is DFQATT and CDR2 is SNEGSKA (reference sequence). The V end was cut by 5 bases, the J end by 2 bases, with 16 bases between. This CDR3 is 14 amino acids long. For the CDR3, the DNA is TGCAGTGCTTTAACCGGGACTGGGACCTACGAGCAGTACTTC. Amino acid sequence: CSALTGTGTYEQYF.

This sequence joins TRBV9 and TRBJ2-5, with TRBD2 matching over 7 bases. Losses at the gene ends were 0 bases for V and 1 base for J; bases not matched to a gene: 3. CDR1 SGDLS and CDR2 YYNGEE come from the germline V gene. This CDR3 has 15 amino acids. The CDR3 region has the DNA TGTGCCAGCAGCGTAGGGCTAGCGGCCCAAGAGACCCAGTACTTC. It is translated as CASSVGLAAQETQYF. Full variable domain (rest looked up from reference TRBV9 and TRBJ2-5): DSGVTQTPKHLITATGQRVTLRCSPRSGDLSVYWYQQSLDQGLQFLIQYYNGEERAKGNILERFSAQQFPDLHSELNLSSLELGDSALYFCASSVGLAAQETQYFGPGTRLLVL.

The V call is TRBV12-3 or TRBV12-4, the J call TRBJ2-3, with TRBD2 identical over 9 bases. The CDR3 spans 15 residues. J lost 5 bases, V lost 2 bases, and 5 bases had no gene match. The CDR3 DNA is TGTGCCAGCAGTTTACGGTCTAGCGGGGTAGATACGCAGTATTTT. This encodes CASSLRSSGVDTQYF.

This clonotype was seen at least ten times. The chain uses TRBV5-1 and TRBJ2-3; tentatively, D is TRBD1 or TRBD2 (6 bases each). The germline CDR1 and CDR2 sequences are SGHRS and YFSETQ. V lost 7 bases and J lost 4, with 19 bases in between. CDR3 length: 15 residues. The CDR3: CASQLGGTAADTQYF. CDR3 DNA sequence: TGCGCCAGCCAATTGGGGGGCACAGCGGCAGATACGCAGTATTTT.

The chain couples TRBV20-1 to TRBJ2-7, with 10 positions matching TRBD2. V gave up 2 bases and J gave up 4 bases; unmatched junction bases: 11. The CDR3 is made up of 16 amino acids. Germline CDR1 reads DFQATT; CDR2 reads SNEGSKA (reference sequence). CDR3 in amino acids: CSARSIAGGRRYEQYF. CDR3 DNA: TGCAGTGCTAGATCCATAGCGGGGGGTAGGAGATACGAGCAGTACTTC.

This clonotype was recorded many times. The CDR3 protein is CASSESGDKRGEQYF. CDR3 DNA: TGTGCCAGCAGTGAATCGGGGGACAAGCGAGGCGAGCAGTACTTC. The chain carries TRBV25-1 and TRBJ2-7, with D perhaps assigned TRBD1 or TRBD2 (6 bases each). CDR3 size: 15 residues. The V end was cut by 1 base, the J end by 6 bases, with 16 bases between. Germline CDR1 and CDR2: MGHDK and SYGVNS.

This clonotype was detected ten times or more. This chain connects TRBV27 to TRBJ2-3, with D tentatively TRBD1 (7 bases). The CDR3 runs to 15 residues. The germline CDR1 and CDR2 sequences are MNHEY and SMNVEV (reference sequence). Trimming took off 6 bases at V and 0 bases at J, with 13 bases between the two ends. CDR3 DNA: TGTGCCAGCAGAGAACAGGGGACTAGCACAGATACGCAGTATTTT. It is translated as CASREQGTSTDTQYF.

This chain connects TRBV5-5 to TRBJ2-7, with D uncertain. The V gene lost 0 bases and the J gene lost 1 base, with 8 bases spanning the gap. This CDR3 region has 14 residues. CDR1 SGHKS and CDR2 YYEKEE come from the germline V gene (reference sequence). CDR3 DNA: TGTGCCAGCAGCTTGGAGGCCGGTTCCTACGAGCAGTACTTC. As protein: CASSLEAGSYEQYF.